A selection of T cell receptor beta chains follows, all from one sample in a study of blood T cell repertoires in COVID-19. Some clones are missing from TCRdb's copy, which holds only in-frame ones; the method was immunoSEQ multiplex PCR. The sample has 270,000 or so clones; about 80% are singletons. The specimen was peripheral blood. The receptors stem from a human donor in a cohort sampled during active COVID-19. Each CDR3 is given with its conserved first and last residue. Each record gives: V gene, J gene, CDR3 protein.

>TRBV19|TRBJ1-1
CASRGDRASEAFF
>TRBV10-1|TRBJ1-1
CASRRRLNTEAFF
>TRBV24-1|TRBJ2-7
CATSEFGRDEQYF
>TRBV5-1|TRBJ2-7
CASSLVGGSYEQYF
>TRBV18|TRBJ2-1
CASSPDSSYNEQFF
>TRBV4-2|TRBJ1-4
CASSQDRGKEKLFF
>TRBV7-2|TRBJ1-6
CASSFRDFNNSPLHF
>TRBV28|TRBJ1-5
CASSLRARSQPQHF
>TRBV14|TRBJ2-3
CASSQLGGHGTDTQYF
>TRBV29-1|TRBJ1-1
CSVEGTGGRTEAFF
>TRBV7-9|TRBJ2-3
CASSLNSGTSTDTQYF
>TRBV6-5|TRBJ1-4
CASSPRQLPEKLFF
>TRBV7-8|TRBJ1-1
CASSFQGNTEAFF
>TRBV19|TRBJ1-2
CASSQAGPLYF
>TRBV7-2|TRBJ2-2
CASSRPGQGGRTGELFF
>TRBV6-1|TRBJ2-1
CASSDLAGSSYNEQFF
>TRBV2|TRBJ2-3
CASSRLAGVDSDTQYF
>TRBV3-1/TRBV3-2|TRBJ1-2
CASSQDFGYGYTF
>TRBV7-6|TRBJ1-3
CASSLEEGGGYSGNTIYF
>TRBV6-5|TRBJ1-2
CASSYSRTGGGYGYTF
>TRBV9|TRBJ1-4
CASSVAGLATNEKLFF
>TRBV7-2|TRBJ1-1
CASSLQRGVTEAFF
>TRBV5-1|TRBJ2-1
CASSLLSINEQFF
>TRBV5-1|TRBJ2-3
CASSVGHNTDTQYF
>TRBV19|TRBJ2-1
CASSLPTSGIRSGNEQFF
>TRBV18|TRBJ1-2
CASSPTDDSPYGYTF
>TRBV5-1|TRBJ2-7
CASSLVSRASGDEQYF
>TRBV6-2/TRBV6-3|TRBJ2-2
CASSQTRTGELFF
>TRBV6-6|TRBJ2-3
CASRNRVTSTDTQYF
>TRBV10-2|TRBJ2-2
CASSDPYRGPTGELFF
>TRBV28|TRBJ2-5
CASCPGGRIQETQYF
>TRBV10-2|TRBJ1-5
CASSSGRDGSNQPQHF
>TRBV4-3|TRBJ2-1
CASSQEVGTVYNEQFF
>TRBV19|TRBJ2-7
CASSRTKTGLYEQYF
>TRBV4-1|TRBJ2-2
CASSLRTQGLAGELFF
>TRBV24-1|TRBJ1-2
CATSDGQLGRYTF
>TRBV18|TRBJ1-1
CASSPPLRGLAFF
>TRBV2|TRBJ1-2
CASSEALGQGRYGYTF
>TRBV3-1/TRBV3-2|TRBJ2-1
CASSPGTRDFDNEQFF
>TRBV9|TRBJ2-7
CASSVVASGSGEQYF
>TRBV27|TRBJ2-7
CASSPGTGQSSGFRQYF
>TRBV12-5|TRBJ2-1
CASGLEAGASYNEQFF
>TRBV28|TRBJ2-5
CASSLIGRAETQYF
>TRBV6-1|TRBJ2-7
CASSEGVHAGAATEQYF
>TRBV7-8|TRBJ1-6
CASTPIGGAGIQPLHF
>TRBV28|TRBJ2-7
CASSPPSTGEQYF
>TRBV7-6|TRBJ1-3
CASSRGLGVSGNTIYF
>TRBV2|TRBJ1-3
CASSEGRGSGNTIYF
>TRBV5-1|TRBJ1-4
CASMGGSTNEKLFF
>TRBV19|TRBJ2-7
CASSGERGRNLYEQYF
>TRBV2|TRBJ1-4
CASKRVEKLFF
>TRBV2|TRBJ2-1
CASRLAGGHHEQFF
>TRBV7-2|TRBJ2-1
CASSLRPPRGGNEQFF